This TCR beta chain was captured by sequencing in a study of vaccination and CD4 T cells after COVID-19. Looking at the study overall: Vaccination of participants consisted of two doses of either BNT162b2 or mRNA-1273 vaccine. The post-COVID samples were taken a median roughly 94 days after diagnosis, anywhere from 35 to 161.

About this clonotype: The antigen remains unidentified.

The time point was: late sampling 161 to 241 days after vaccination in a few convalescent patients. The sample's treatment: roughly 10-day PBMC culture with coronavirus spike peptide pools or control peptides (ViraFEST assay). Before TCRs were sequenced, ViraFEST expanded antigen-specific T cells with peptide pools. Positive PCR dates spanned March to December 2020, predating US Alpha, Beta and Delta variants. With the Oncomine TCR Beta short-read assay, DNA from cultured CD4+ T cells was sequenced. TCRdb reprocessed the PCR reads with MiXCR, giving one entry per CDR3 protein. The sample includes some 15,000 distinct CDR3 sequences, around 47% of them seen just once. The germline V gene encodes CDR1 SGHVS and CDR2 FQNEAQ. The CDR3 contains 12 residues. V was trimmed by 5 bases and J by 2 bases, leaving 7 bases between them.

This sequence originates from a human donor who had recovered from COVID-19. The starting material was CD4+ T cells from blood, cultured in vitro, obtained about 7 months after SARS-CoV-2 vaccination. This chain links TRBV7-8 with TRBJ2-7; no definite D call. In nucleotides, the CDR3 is TGTGCCAGCAGCATATACGCCTACGAGCAGTACTTC. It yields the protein CASSIYAYEQYF. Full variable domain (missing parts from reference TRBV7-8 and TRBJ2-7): GAGVSQSPRYKVAKRGQDVALRCDPISGHVSLFWYQQALGQGPEFLTYFQNEAQLDKSGLPSDRFFAERPEGSVSTLKIQRTQQEDSAVYLCASSIYAYEQYFGPGTRLTVT.